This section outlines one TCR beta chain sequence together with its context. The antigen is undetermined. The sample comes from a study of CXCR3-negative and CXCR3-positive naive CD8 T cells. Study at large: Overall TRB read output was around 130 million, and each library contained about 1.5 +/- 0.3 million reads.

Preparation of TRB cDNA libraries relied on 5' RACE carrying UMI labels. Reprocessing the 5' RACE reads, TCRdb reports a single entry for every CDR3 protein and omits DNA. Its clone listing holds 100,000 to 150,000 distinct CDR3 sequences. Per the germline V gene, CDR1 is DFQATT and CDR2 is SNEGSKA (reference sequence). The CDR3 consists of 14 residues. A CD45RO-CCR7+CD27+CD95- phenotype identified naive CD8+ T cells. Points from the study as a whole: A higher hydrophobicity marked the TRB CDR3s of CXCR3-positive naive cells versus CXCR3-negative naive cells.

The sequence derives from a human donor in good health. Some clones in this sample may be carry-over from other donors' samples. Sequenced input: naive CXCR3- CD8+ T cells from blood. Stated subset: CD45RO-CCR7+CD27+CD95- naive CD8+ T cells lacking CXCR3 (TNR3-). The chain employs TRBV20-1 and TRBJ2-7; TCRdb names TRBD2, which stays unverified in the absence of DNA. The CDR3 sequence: CSASRDLMAYEQYF.